This T cell receptor (beta chain) came from a study of blood T cell repertoires in COVID-19 (dated by TCRdb to the early 2020s). The study in broad terms: Samples covering the acute and convalescent phases of COVID-19 were provided by collaborators in the United States, Italy and Spain. The repertoires were released in a freely available public database intended as a resource for research on the immune response to SARS-CoV-2. Where HLA class I and class II types were available, the types were taken from metadata supplied by the sample provider, not from assay-based typing. The dataset comprised deeply sampled blood TCRbeta repertoires from subjects exposed to, actively infected with, or recovered from COVID-19. The prospective study material was composed of cDNA or gDNA derived from T cells, B-cell-depleted T cells, or PBMCs. The sample metadata nearly always contained a de-identified subject ID, COVID-19 status, age in years and sex. Samples came from the ongoing ImmuneRACE study (first 160 participants) plus 1,254 subjects from 6 global collaborators.

Looking up the germline V gene yields CDR1 MNHEY and CDR2 SVGAGI. V is trimmed back by 4 bases and J by 2 bases, and the junction contains 7 bases that no gene match accounts for. The CDR3 contains 15 residues, cysteine and phenylalanine counted. The sequence is cut down to CDR3 DNA, 45 bases in frame from base 1. TCRbeta CDR3 regions were amplified from genomic DNA by means of the immunoSEQ Assay, a bias-controlled multiplex PCR. Concerning the study's data processing: Nucleated cell counts per sample were estimated from amplification of reference gene primers within the assay. To quantify the absolute abundance of each unique TCRbeta CDR3 rearrangement, sequence reads were collapsed and filtered. For each sample, productive Simpson clonality was calculated as the square root of Simpson's diversity index across productive rearrangements. TCRdb retrieved this table from immuneACCESS and kept in-frame rearrangements only. Not all clones are present; in checked studies, unresolved V genes account for under half, and no reason is known for the remainder. V and J calls and clone size are given by that table; D and trimming were obtained from the DNA. The sample records a few hundred thousand clones, more than 70% of which are singletons. Approximately 1.5% of the sample rests with the top ten.

In regard to this clone: Its specific antigen is unknown. Nothing much larger sits one base from this clone, and base qualities are not available.

The research as a whole found: Clinical and demographic metadata were provided uncurated, with the amount varying by source and participant.

In the prospective study, participants were 18 to 89 years old, resided in around 25 geographic areas of the United States, and were enrolled through a virtual design. In the prospective study, participants were assigned to cohorts based on the clinical history participants reported in a screening survey and a study questionnaire. A participant counted as exposed if, within 2 weeks of entering the study, that participant had been in contact with someone who had a PCR-confirmed or clinician-diagnosed COVID-19 case. In the prospective study, whole blood, serum and a nasopharyngeal or oropharyngeal swab were collected from each participant by mobile phlebotomists. Over a 2-month period, participants in the prospective study had the option of providing additional blood draws and questionnaires. Before DNA extraction, prospective study blood samples were shipped either frozen or at room temperature.

Recombination joined TRBV6-5 with TRBJ1-1; TRBD1 aligns with 7 central bases. Sequencing used PBMCs or T cells enriched from blood (not recorded which). This clonotype was sampled from a woman younger than 35 who had been exposed to COVID-19. In nucleotide form, the sequence is TGTGCCAGCAGTTTCGGGACAGCACGAAACACTGAAGCTTTCTTT. This sequence encodes CASSFGTARNTEAFF.